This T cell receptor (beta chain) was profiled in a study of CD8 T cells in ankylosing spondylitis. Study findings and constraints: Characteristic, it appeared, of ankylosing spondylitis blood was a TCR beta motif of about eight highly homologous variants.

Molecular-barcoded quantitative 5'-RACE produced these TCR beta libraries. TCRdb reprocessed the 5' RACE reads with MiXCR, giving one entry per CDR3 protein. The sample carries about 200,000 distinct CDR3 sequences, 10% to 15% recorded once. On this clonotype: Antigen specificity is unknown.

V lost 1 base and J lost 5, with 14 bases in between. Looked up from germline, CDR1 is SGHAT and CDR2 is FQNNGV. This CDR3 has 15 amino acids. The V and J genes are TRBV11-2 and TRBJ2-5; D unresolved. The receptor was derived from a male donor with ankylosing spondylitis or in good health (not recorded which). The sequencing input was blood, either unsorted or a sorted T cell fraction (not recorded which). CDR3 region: CASSLGTDLLETQYF. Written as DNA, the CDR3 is TGTGCCAGCAGCTTAGGGACGGACCTCCTGGAGACCCAGTACTTC.